Listed here are 14 T cell receptor beta chains from one sample, sequenced in a study of blood T cell repertoires in COVID-19. Assay: immunoSEQ multiplex PCR; the TCRdb copy retains only in-frame clones and omits some. Here the sample spans about 120,000 clones, approximately 80% being singletons. The sample taken for sequencing was peripheral blood. Receptors originate from a man between 65 and 79 years old with acute or convalescent COVID-19.

The chain carries TRBV7-8 and TRBJ1-5; D is perhaps TRBD1 (6 bases). Trimming cost V 0 bases and J 3 bases, with 9 bases left between them. The CDR3 consists of 15 residues. Germline CDR1 is SGHVS and CDR2 is FQNEAQ. CDR3 bases: TGTGCCAGCAGCTTAGCTGGGGGCGCCAATCAGCCCCAGCATTTT. This translates into CASSLAGGANQPQHF.

This chain connects TRBV28 to TRBJ1-5, with D maybe TRBD1 (5 bases). The CDR3 covers 16 residues. V was trimmed by 3 bases and J by 2 bases, leaving 14 bases between them. The germline V gene encodes CDR1 MDHEN and CDR2 SYDVKM. This CDR3 is CASSFYRRVGNQPQHF. CDR3 nucleotide sequence: TGTGCCAGCAGTTTCTACAGGCGCGTCGGCAATCAGCCCCAGCATTTT.

The chain combines TRBV19 with TRBJ1-2; D is uncertain. The V and J ends lost 6 bases and 7 bases respectively, with 15 bases between them. The CDR3 is 13 amino acids. Germline-derived CDR1 and CDR2 are LNHDA and SQIVND (reference sequence). CDR3 in amino acids: CASRPAGLSGYTF. CDR3 coding DNA: TGTGCCAGTAGACCGGCTGGGCTCTCTGGCTACACCTTC.

V usage is TRBV5-1 and J usage is TRBJ1-1; weak D call: TRBD1 (6 bases). The CDR3 spans 16 residues. The V gene lost 0 bases and the J gene lost 4 bases, with 16 bases spanning the gap. Germline V gene lookup returns CDR1 SGHRS and CDR2 YFSETQ. CDR3 sequence: CASSLGWTAVGTEAFF. The CDR3 region has the DNA TGCGCCAGCAGCTTGGGCTGGACAGCAGTAGGCACTGAAGCTTTCTTT.

This sequence joins TRBV7-2 and TRBJ2-7, with TRBD2 as a possible D gene (7 bases). This CDR3 comprises 15 residues. Trimming stripped 0 bases from V and 4 bases from J, with 13 bases between. Per germline, CDR1 SGHTA and CDR2 FQGNSA. The CDR3 DNA reads as TGTGCCAGCAGCTTAGCGGGGGGGCCTCAGTACGAGCAGTACTTC. This codes for CASSLAGGPQYEQYF.

The chain recombines TRBV28 with TRBJ2-2; 7 bases fit TRBD2. After removal of 3 bases from V and 2 bases from J, the junction contained 3 bases not matched to a gene. The CDR3 runs 15 residues. Per the germline V gene, CDR1 is MDHEN and CDR2 is SYDVKM. CDR3 in DNA: TGTGCCAGCAGTTTCGGGGGGATCAACACCGGGGAGCTGTTTTTT. Its translation: CASSFGGINTGELFF.

The CDR3: CASSPPPGFGGYTF. The CDR3 DNA sequence: TGTGCCAGCAGCCCCCCCCCGGGGTTCGGTGGCTACACCTTC. V and J are TRBV6-5 and TRBJ1-2, with D unclear. In germline, CDR1 is MNHEY, CDR2 SVGAGI. V lost 6 bases, J lost 7 bases, and 18 bases lay in between. CDR3 length: 14 residues.

The rearrangement links TRBV3-1 (or the pseudogene TRBV3-2) to TRBJ1-1; the D gene is possibly TRBD1 (5 bases). The CDR3 is made up of 13 amino acids. The V gene lost 3 bases and the J gene lost 6 bases, with 11 bases spanning the gap. CDR1 and CDR2 from the germline V gene are LGHDT and YNNKEL (reference sequence). In nucleotides, the CDR3 is TGTGCCAGCAGCCATTCCGGCAGGGCTGAAGCTTTCTTT. Its translation is CASSHSGRAEAFF.

This clone was picked up a small number of times. The genes are TRBV4-2 and TRBJ2-3, with a weak D call TRBD2 (5 bases). Looked up from germline, CDR1 is LGHNA and CDR2 is YNFKEQ. Trimming removed 4 bases from V and 6 bases from J, with 17 bases in between. The CDR3 covers 15 residues. The CDR3 DNA sequence: TGTGCCAGCAGCCCTCGGAGCGGTGGTATGGATACGCAGTATTTT. It is translated as CASSPRSGGMDTQYF.

The rearrangement joins TRBV5-4 to TRBJ2-2; D possibly corresponds to TRBD2 (6 bases). V was clipped by 4 bases and J by 7 bases, with 17 bases between them. The CDR3 runs to 15 residues. Germline V CDR1 and CDR2: SGHNT, YYREEE (reference sequence). The chain's CDR3 is CASSKGTLGFGELFF. DNA of the CDR3: TGTGCCAGCAGCAAGGGGACTTTGGGTTTCGGGGAGCTGTTTTTT.

The genes are TRBV5-4 and TRBJ2-7, with a weak D call TRBD1 (6 bases). CDR3 length: 13 amino acids. The germline V gene has CDR1 SGHNT and CDR2 YYREEE (reference sequence). Between the trimmed V and J ends, which lost 1 base and 3 bases, there was a span of 8 bases. CDR3 region: CASSLPGHYEQYF. The CDR3, as DNA: TGTGCCAGCAGCTTGCCGGGACACTACGAGCAGTACTTC.

The chain couples TRBV3-1 (or the pseudogene TRBV3-2) to TRBJ2-5; the D is unclear. Trimming took 1 base from V and 1 from J, leaving 13 bases between them. The V gene's germline CDR1 is LGHDT and CDR2 YNNKEL (reference sequence). The CDR3 is 16 amino acids. CDR3 amino acids: CASSQGVLPLQETQYF. The CDR3 DNA follows: TGTGCCAGCAGCCAAGGTGTCCTACCCCTCCAAGAGACCCAGTACTTC.

The chain employs TRBV5-1 and TRBJ1-6, with a possible D match to TRBD1 (6 bases). Germline CDR1 and CDR2: SGHRS and YFSETQ. V gave up 4 bases and J gave up 5 bases, with 16 bases separating them. This CDR3 region has 16 residues. Here the CDR3 reads CASSPRSGVNNSPLHF. The CDR3 DNA is TGCGCCAGCAGCCCCCGATCAGGGGTGAATAATTCACCCCTCCACTTT. Full variable domain (remainder filled in from reference TRBV5-1 and TRBJ1-6): KAGVTQTPRYLIKTRGQQVTLSCSPISGHRSVSWYQQTPGQGLQFLFEYFSETQRNKGNFPGRFSGRQFSNSRSEMNVSTLELGDSALYLCASSPRSGVNNSPLHFGNGTRLTVT.

The chain recombines TRBV5-1 with TRBJ2-4; no clear D gene. Germline assignment: CDR1 SGHRS and CDR2 YFSETQ. The CDR3 has 17 amino acids. V gave up 3 bases and J gave up 1 base, with 17 bases separating them. The DNA of the CDR3 is TGCGCCAGCAGCTCTGACCTATTTTCCAGGGCCAAAAACATTCAGTACTTC. Translated: CASSSDLFSRAKNIQYF. Complete variable domain (other parts from reference TRBV5-1 and TRBJ2-4): KAGVTQTPRYLIKTRGQQVTLSCSPISGHRSVSWYQQTPGQGLQFLFEYFSETQRNKGNFPGRFSGRQFSNSRSEMNVSTLELGDSALYLCASSSDLFSRAKNIQYFGAGTRLSVL.